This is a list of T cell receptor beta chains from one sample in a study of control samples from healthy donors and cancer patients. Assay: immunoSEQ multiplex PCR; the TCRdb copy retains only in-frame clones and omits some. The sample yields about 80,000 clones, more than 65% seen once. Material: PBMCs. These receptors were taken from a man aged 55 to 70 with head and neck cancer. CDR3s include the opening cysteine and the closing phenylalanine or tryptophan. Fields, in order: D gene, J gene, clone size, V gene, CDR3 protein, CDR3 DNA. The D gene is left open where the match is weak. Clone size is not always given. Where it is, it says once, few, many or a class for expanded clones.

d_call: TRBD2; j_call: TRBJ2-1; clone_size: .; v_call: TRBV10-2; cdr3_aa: CASSPGLAGSWSIF; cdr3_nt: TGCGCCAGCAGCCCGGGACTAGCGGGCTCGTGGAGTATCTTC
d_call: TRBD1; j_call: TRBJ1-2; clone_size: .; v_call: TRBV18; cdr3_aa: CASSRGQGADGYTF; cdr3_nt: TGTGCCAGCTCACGGGGCCAGGGGGCAGATGGCTACACCTTC
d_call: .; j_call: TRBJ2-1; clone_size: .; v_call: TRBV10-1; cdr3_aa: CASSEPDAGREHEQFF; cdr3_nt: TGCGCCAGCAGTGAGCCCGACGCGGGAAGGGAGCATGAGCAGTTCTTC
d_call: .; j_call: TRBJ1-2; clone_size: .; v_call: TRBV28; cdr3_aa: CASSLNGNYGYTF; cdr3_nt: TGTGCCAGCAGTTTAAACGGGAACTATGGCTACACCTTC
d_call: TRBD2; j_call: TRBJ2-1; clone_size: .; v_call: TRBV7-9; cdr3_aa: CASSPPGLAGYNEQFF; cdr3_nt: TGTGCCAGCAGCCCACCGGGACTAGCGGGTTACAATGAGCAGTTCTTC
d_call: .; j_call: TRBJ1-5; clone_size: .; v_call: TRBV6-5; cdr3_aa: CASSTRGGNQPQHF; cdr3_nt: TGTGCCAGCAGTACCAGGGGTGGCAATCAGCCCCAGCATTTT
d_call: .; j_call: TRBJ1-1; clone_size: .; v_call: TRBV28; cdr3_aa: CASSLGDRRLDTEAFF; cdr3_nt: TGTGCCAGCAGTTTAGGTGACAGGAGGTTGGACACTGAAGCTTTCTTT
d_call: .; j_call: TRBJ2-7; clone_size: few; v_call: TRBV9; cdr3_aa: CASSVQPEYSRLQYF; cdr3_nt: TGTGCCAGCAGCGTCCAACCGGAATACAGCCGTTTGCAGTACTTC
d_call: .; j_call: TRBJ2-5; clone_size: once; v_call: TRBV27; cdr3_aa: CASSLLGARETQYF; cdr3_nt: TGTGCCAGCAGTTTATTGGGGGCGCGGGAGACCCAGTACTTC
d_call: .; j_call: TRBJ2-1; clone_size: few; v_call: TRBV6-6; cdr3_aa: CASSQPARVDNEQFF; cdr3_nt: TGTGCCAGCAGCCAACCGGCCCGGGTAGACAATGAGCAGTTCTTC
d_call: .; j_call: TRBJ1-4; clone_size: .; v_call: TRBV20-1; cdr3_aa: CSARIYEKLFF; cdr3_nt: TGCAGTGCTAGAATTTATGAAAAACTGTTTTTT
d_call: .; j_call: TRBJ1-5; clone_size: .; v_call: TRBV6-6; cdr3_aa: CASCRGNQPQHF; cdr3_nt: TGTGCCAGCTGCCGGGGGAATCAGCCCCAGCATTTT
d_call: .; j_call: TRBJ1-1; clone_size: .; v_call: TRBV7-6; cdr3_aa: CASSLVSAGPLRTEAFF; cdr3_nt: TGTGCCAGCAGCTTAGTATCGGCGGGTCCCCTGAGGACTGAAGCTTTCTTT
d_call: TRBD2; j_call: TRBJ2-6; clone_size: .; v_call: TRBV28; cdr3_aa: CATPSGGALHPSGANVLTF; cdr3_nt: TGTGCCACCCCCTCGGGGGGGGCACTACACCCCTCTGGGGCCAACGTCCTGACTTTC
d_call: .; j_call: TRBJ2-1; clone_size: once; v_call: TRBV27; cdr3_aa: CASSLGHEQFF; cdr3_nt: TGTGCCAGCAGTTTGGGTCATGAGCAGTTCTTC
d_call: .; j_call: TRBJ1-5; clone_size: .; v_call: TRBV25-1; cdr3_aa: CASRQDSNQPQHF; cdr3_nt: TGTGCCAGCAGACAGGATAGCAATCAGCCCCAGCATTTT
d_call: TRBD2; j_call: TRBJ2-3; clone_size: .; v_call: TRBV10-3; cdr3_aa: CAIKTSGSTDTQYF; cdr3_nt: TGTGCCATCAAGACTAGCGGGAGTACAGATACGCAGTATTTT
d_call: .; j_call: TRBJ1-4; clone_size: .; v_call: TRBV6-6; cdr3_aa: CASSLQKNEKLFF; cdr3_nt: TGTGCCAGCAGTTTGCAAAAAAATGAAAAACTGTTTTTT
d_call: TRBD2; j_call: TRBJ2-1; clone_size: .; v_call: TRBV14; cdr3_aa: CASSHNPGTSGREQFF; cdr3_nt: TGTGCCAGCAGCCATAACCCCGGGACTAGCGGACGAGAGCAGTTCTTC
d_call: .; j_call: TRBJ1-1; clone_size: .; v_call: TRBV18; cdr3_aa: CASSPGNEAFF; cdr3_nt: TGTGCCAGCTCACCGGGAAATGAAGCTTTCTTT
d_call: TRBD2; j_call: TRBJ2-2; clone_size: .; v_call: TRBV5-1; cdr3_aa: CASSRSGLAGTGELFF; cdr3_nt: TGCGCCAGCAGCAGATCGGGACTAGCCGGAACCGGGGAGCTGTTTTTT
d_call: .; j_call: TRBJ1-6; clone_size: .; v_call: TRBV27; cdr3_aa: CASSLVWQVESPLHF; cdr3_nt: TGTGCCAGCAGTTTAGTATGGCAGGTAGAGTCACCCCTCCACTTT
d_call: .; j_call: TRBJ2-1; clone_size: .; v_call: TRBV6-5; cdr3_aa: CASRDWGGEQFF; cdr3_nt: TGTGCCAGCCGAGATTGGGGCGGGGAGCAGTTCTTC
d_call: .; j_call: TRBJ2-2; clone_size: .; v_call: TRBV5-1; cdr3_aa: CASSLDGTHTGELFF; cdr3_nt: TGCGCCAGCAGCTTGGATGGAACGCACACCGGGGAGCTGTTTTTT
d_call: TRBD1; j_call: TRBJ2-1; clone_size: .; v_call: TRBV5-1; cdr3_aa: CASSRDSGLNEQFF; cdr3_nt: TGCGCCAGCAGCCGGGACAGCGGTTTAAATGAGCAGTTCTTC
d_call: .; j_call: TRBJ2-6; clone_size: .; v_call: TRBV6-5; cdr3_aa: CASSLSGSGANVLTF; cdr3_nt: TGTGCCAGCAGTTTGTCTGGCTCTGGGGCCAACGTCCTGACTTTC
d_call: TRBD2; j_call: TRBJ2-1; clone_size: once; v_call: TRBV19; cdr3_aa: CASSSPAGGFDEQFF; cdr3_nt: TGTGCCAGTAGTTCCCCAGCGGGAGGCTTCGATGAGCAGTTCTTC
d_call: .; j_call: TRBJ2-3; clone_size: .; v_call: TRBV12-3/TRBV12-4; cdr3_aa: CASRRLTDTQYF; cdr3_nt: TGTGCCAGCAGGCGACTTACAGATACGCAGTATTTT
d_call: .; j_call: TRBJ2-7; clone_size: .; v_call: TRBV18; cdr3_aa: CASSPPPSTYEQYF; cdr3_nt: TGTGCCAGCTCACCACCCCCCAGTACCTACGAGCAGTACTTC
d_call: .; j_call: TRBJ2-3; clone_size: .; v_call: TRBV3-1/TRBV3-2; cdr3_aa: CASSLSGTDTQYF; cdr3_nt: TGTGCCAGCAGCCTGTCGGGGACAGATACGCAGTATTTT
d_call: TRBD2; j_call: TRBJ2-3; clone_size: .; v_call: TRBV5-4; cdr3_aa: CASSLGLAIGTDTQYF; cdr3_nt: TGTGCCAGCAGCTTGGGACTAGCGATAGGCACAGATACGCAGTATTTT
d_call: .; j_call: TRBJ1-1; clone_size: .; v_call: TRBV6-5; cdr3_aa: CASSDRRSRAEAFF; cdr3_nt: TGTGCCAGCAGCGACCGGCGGTCCCGGGCTGAAGCTTTCTTT
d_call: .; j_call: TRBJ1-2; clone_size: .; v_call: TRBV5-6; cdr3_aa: CASSLQDSYGYTF; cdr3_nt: TGTGCCAGCAGCTTGCAGGATTCCTATGGCTACACCTTC
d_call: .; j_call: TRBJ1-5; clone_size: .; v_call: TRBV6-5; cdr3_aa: CASSYSMRQNQPQHF; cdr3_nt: TGTGCCAGCAGTTACTCGATGCGACAGAATCAGCCCCAGCATTTT
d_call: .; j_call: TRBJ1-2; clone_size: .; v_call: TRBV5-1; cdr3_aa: CASSLNREGSGYTF; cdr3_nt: TGCGCCAGCAGCTTGAACAGGGAGGGATCGGGCTACACCTTC
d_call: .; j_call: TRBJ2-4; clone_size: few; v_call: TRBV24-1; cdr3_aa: CATSDLWGPKNIQYF; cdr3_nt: TGTGCCACCAGTGACCTTTGGGGTCCCAAAAACATTCAGTACTTC
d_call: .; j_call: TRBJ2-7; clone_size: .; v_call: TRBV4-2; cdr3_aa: CASSQERLDYEQYF; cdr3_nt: TGTGCCAGCAGCCAGGAAAGGTTAGACTACGAGCAGTACTTC
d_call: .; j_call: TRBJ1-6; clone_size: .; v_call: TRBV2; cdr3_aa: CASSWVGEASPPHF; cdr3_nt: TGTGCCAGCAGCTGGGTAGGGGAAGCTTCACCCCCCCACTTT
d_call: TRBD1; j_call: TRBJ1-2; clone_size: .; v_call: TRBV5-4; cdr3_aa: CASKRDSSNYGYTF; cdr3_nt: TGTGCCAGCAAGAGGGACAGTTCTAACTATGGCTACACCTTC
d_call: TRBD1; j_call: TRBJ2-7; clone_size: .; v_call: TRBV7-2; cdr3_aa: CASSFGQGNYEQYF; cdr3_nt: TGTGCCAGCAGCTTTGGACAGGGGAACTACGAGCAGTACTTC
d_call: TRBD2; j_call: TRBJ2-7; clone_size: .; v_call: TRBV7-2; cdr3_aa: CASSRSGSRSYEQYF; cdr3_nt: TGTGCCAGCAGCCGGAGCGGGAGTCGGTCCTACGAGCAGTACTTC
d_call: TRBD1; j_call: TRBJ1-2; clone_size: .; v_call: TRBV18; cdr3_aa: CASSPPGQGGNYGYTF; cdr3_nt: TGTGCCAGCTCACCTCCGGGACAGGGTGGTAACTATGGCTACACCTTC
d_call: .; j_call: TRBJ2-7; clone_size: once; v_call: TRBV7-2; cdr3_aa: CASSGSRDTYEQYF; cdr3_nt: TGTGCCAGCAGCGGATCCCGGGACACCTACGAGCAGTACTTC
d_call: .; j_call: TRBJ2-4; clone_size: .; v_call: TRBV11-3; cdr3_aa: CASSLGGENIQYF; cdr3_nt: TGTGCCAGCAGCTTAGGAGGGGAGAACATTCAGTACTTC
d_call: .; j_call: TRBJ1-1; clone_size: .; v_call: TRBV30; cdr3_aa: CAWSATLNTEAFF; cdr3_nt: TGTGCCTGGAGTGCAACCCTGAACACTGAAGCTTTCTTT
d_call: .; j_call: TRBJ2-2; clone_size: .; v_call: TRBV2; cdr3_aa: CASSGVNTGELFF; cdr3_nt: TGTGCCAGCAGTGGGGTCAACACCGGGGAGCTGTTTTTT
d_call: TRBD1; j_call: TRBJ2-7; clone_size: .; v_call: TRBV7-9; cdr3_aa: CASSLAMGQGRGEQYF; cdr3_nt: TGTGCCAGCAGCTTAGCGATGGGACAGGGACGTGGCGAGCAGTACTTC
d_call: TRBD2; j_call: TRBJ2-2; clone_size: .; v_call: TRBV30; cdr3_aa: CAWLAGVSTGELFF; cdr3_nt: TGTGCCTGGCTAGCGGGAGTGTCCACCGGGGAGCTGTTTTTT
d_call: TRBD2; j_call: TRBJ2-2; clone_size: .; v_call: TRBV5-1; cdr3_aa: CASSPSRLAGTGELFF; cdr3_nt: TGCGCCAGCAGCCCCTCCCGACTAGCGGGAACCGGGGAGCTGTTTTTT
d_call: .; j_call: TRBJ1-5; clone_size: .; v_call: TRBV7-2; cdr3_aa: CASSPRLYQPQHF; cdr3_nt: TGTGCCAGCAGCCCCCGGCTTTATCAGCCCCAGCATTTT